The 8 T cell receptor beta chains below were found in one sample sequenced in a study of chronic HIV infection and antiretroviral therapy. MiXCR, applied by TCRdb to the 5' RACE reads, yields one record per CDR3 protein. The profile shows about 38,000 distinct CDR3 sequences, roughly 8.8% of them singletons. Sample: peripheral blood. These receptors originate from an adult who had HIV and had not received antiretroviral therapy, or was an uninfected healthy control (not recorded which).

V gene TRBV29-1 combines with J gene TRBJ2-3; D is uncertain. Germline lookup yields CDR1 SQVTM and CDR2 ANQGSEA. V lost 1 base and J 6 bases, leaving 11 bases between the germline ends. The CDR3 loop spans 13 amino acids. CDR3 DNA sequence: TGCAGCGTTGAAGCTTCCCAAGCGGATACGCAGTATTTT. Protein product: CSVEASQADTQYF.

This clonotype was recorded at least ten times. The chain is built from TRBV6-5 and TRBJ1-6, with 7 bases aligning to TRBD1. With V trimmed by 6 bases and J by 6 bases, 5 bases remained unmatched. The CDR3 covers 14 residues. CDR1 is MNHEY, CDR2 SVGAGI, per germline. CDR3 coding DNA: TGTGCCAGCAGCTCGGGACAGTTTAATTCACCCCTCCACTTT. This gives the protein CASSSGQFNSPLHF.

Ten or more counts support this clonotype. This chain connects TRBV11-2 to TRBJ2-4; 7 bases are shared with TRBD1. CDR3 length equals 14 residues. The V gene end was trimmed by 3 bases and the J gene end by 7 bases; junction bases not matched to a gene: 6. The germline V gene has CDR1 SGHAT and CDR2 FQNNGV. The CDR3 protein is CASSLGTAINIQYF. In DNA, the CDR3 is TGTGCCAGCAGCTTGGGGACAGCCATTAACATTCAGTACTTC.

This clonotype was seen at least ten times. The chain combines TRBV7-8 with TRBJ1-4; the D is unclear. V dropped 5 bases and J dropped 7 bases, with 11 bases sitting between them. In germline, CDR1 is SGHVS, CDR2 FQNEAQ. The CDR3 runs to 13 residues. As DNA, the CDR3 is TGTGCCAGCAGCCAATCCGGGAGTGAAAAACTGTTTTTT. Translating it yields CASSQSGSEKLFF.

Worth noting for this clonotype: One junction end disagrees with the germline gene, perhaps due to a read error. The gene calls are TRBV2 and TRBJ1-1; D not resolved. The CDR3 is 12 amino acids. Germline V gives CDR1 SNHLY, CDR2 FYNNEI. The CDR3 nucleotides read TGTGCCAGCGGTGACACCAACACTGAAGCTTTCTTT. Amino acids: CASGDTNTEAFF.

This clonotype was counted many times. V usage is TRBV6-1 and J usage is TRBJ2-5, with TRBD2 matching 9 bases. J was trimmed by 1 base and V by 0 bases; bases with no gene match: 0. The CDR3 consists of 15 residues. CDR1 MNHNS and CDR2 SASEGT come from the germline V gene. CDR3 bases: TGTGCCAGCAGTGAAGCTAGCGGGAGCCAAGAGACCCAGTACTTC. Residues: CASSEASGSQETQYF.

This clonotype has a handful of counts. The V and J genes are TRBV20-1 and TRBJ1-5, with a possible D match to TRBD1 (5 bases). Germline assignment: CDR1 DFQATT and CDR2 SNEGSKA (reference sequence). The CDR3 spans 15 residues. With 2 bases removed from V and 7 bases from J, the gap between germline ends came to 18 bases. The CDR3 reads CSARKGTGPGQPQHF. CDR3 nucleotides: TGCAGTGCTAGAAAAGGGACGGGTCCAGGGCAGCCCCAGCATTTT.

In its sample, this clonotype was seen many times. The V gene is TRBV5-1, the J gene TRBJ2-3; TRBD2 is a possible D gene (5 bases). Germline CDR1 SGHRS, CDR2 YFSETQ. CDR3 length equals 15 residues. V was clipped by 0 bases and J by 6 bases, with 14 bases between them. Here the CDR3 reads CASSLVATRDDTQYF. The CDR3 bases are TGCGCCAGCAGCTTGGTAGCGACCCGTGATGATACGCAGTATTTT.